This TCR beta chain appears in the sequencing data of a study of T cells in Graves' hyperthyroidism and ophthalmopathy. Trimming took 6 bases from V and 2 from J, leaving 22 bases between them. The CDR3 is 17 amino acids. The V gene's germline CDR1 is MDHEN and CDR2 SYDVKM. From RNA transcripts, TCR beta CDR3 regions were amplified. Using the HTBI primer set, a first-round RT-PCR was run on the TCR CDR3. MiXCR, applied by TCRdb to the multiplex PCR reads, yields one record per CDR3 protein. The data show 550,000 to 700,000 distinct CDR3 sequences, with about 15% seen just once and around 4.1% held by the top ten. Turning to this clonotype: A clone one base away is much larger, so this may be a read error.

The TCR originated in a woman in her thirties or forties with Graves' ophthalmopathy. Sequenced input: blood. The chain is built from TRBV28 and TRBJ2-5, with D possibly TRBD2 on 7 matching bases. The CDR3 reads CASRTRGTNSIQETQYF. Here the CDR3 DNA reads TGTGCCAGCAGGACGAGGGGGACTAACTCCATTCAAGAGACCCAGTACTTC.